This T cell receptor beta chain was observed in a study of blood T cell repertoires in COVID-19. Repertoires were generated with immunoSEQ multiplex PCR, while TCRdb's copy carries only in-frame clones and drops some. This sample has roughly 55,000 clones, with about four fifths found just once. This clone occurred once. The junction had 1 base not matched to a gene; V was cut back by 4 bases and J by 0 bases. Germline assignment: CDR1 MDHEN and CDR2 SYDVKM. This CDR3 is 14 amino acids long. The rearrangement links TRBV28 to TRBJ2-3; 7 nucleotides align to TRBD2. The origin of this receptor is a woman aged 55-70 years with acute or convalescent COVID-19. Sequenced sample: peripheral blood. DNA of the CDR3: TGTGCCAGCAGTTCCGGGGGGAGCACAGATACGCAGTATTTT. The encoded protein is CASSSGGSTDTQYF.